This is a list of T cell receptor beta chains from one sample in a study of blood T cell repertoires in COVID-19. The assay was immunoSEQ multiplex PCR, and TCRdb's table has in-frame clones only and misses some. This table holds 250,000 or so clones, approximately 89% found once. The specimen sequenced was peripheral blood. These receptors all come from a man in his forties with active or convalescent COVID-19. CDR3s include the opening cysteine and the closing phenylalanine or tryptophan. D genes are given only for firm matches. Part of the rows lack a size; the others show once, few, many or a class for expanded clones.

>.|12|TRBD1|TRBJ1-2|TRBV12-3/TRBV12-4
CASKTGGNGYTF
TGTGCCAGCAAAACAGGGGGCAATGGCTACACCTTC
>.|15|TRBD2|TRBJ2-7|TRBV6-1
CASSELTSGSYEQYF
TGTGCCAGCAGTGAACTGACTAGCGGATCCTACGAGCAGTACTTC
>.|16|.|TRBJ2-6|TRBV5-6
CASSLQITSGANVLTF
TGTGCCAGCAGCTTGCAGATTACCTCTGGGGCCAACGTCCTGACTTTC
>.|14|.|TRBJ1-3|TRBV5-1
CASSLNVAGNTIYF
TGCGCCAGCAGCTTGAATGTAGCGGGAAACACCATATATTTT
>once|14|TRBD2|TRBJ2-7|TRBV28
CASRLGGVTYEQYF
TGTGCCAGCCGATTGGGAGGGGTGACCTACGAGCAGTACTTC
>.|12|TRBD1|TRBJ1-1|TRBV29-1
CSATTGHTEAFF
TGCAGCGCAACGACAGGGCACACTGAAGCTTTCTTT
>.|14|TRBD2|TRBJ2-1|TRBV7-9
CASSLGGRVDEQFF
TGTGCCAGCAGCTTAGGGGGGAGGGTCGATGAGCAGTTCTTC
>.|13|.|TRBJ2-7|TRBV5-6
CASSLGRHYEQYF
TGTGCCAGCAGCTTGGGCAGACACTACGAGCAGTACTTC
>.|14|TRBD2|TRBJ2-7|TRBV18
CASSPSGSPYEQYF
TGTGCCAGCTCACCAAGCGGGAGCCCCTACGAGCAGTACTTC
>few|18|.|TRBJ1-1|TRBV3-1/TRBV3-2
CASSQANIGGVFGTEAFF
TGTGCCAGCAGCCAAGCTAACATCGGGGGGGTTTTCGGCACTGAAGCTTTCTTT